The clone carrying this TCR beta chain appeared a single time. The antigen remains unidentified. This record comes from a study of shared clonotypes between healthy human individuals. In the original analysis: ImmunoSEQ only sent back junction sequences with no quality scores, so filtering was done differently. The method was immunoSEQ multiplex PCR; TCRdb's version includes in-frame clones alone and lacks a portion of them. V and J calls and clone size come straight from that table; D and trimming were deduced from the DNA. The sample records 950,000 to 1,100,000 clones, 65% to 75% being singletons. Trimming stripped 2 bases from V and 6 bases from J, with 7 bases between. The CDR3 has 13 amino acids. Germline CDR1 is SEHNR and CDR2 is FQNEAQ (reference sequence). General study points: Relative to clonotypes present in all four donors, those not shared had lower generation probabilities. Represented genetic and exposure-history diversity was restricted by having few donors.

The V call is TRBV7-9, the J call TRBJ1-4; a weak D match, TRBD1 (5 bases). The source material was memory CD4+ T cells sorted from blood. Subset meaning: CD45RA-negative fraction. The clonotype was recovered from a man aged 18 to 29 in good health. DNA of the CDR3: TGTGCCAGCAGCTTAACCAGGGATGAAAAACTGTTTTTT. It encodes CASSLTRDEKLFF.